This T cell receptor (beta chain) was identified in a study of cytomegalovirus exposure and HLA in healthy donors. The PCR ran on 60 Vbeta and 13 Jbeta primers. Only in-frame clones appear in the TCRdb table, and some are missing; sequencing was by immunoSEQ multiplex PCR. Of 100,000 to 150,000 clones in the sample, around 78% were seen once. Regarding this clone: Its matching antigen is unknown.

Study-level results: It was shown in a later analysis that HLA-associated TCR beta chains were more clonally expanded than other, equally common chains.

The CDR3 is 17 residues long. In germline, CDR1 is PRHDT, CDR2 FYEKMQ (reference sequence). J lost 5 bases, V lost 3 bases, and 11 bases had no gene match. This TCR derives from a man aged 18-30 years in good health and CMV-seropositive. Sequences were obtained from PBMCs. The V call is TRBV13, the J call TRBJ2-3; 10 bases line up with TRBD2. This CDR3 is CASSFIAGGSKVDTQYF. CDR3 coding DNA: TGTGCCAGCAGCTTTATAGCGGGGGGTTCGAAGGTAGATACGCAGTATTTT.